The next 3 T cell receptor beta chains were all read from a single sample in a study of long-term antiretroviral therapy in people with HIV. Running of the v3.0 immunoSEQ assay took place at survey level. Measured with immunoSEQ multiplex PCR; TCRdb has only the in-frame clones, and not every one. The sample records approximately 15,000 clones, around 80% being singletons. Sequenced here: unsorted PBMCs, sampled 0.1 years after starting antiretroviral therapy. Source of these receptors: a young man with HIV.

J is TRBJ2-7 and V is TRBV11-3; D is uncertain. Germline loops: CDR1 SGHNT, CDR2 YENEEA. Trimming left V 5 bases short and J 6 bases short, with 11 bases between. The CDR3 sequence is 12 residues long. CDR3 protein: CASSGQNGEQYF. CDR3 coding DNA: TGTGCCAGCAGCGGGCAGAACGGCGAGCAGTACTTC.

The chain couples TRBV6-5 to TRBJ1-1; 10 bases are shared with TRBD1. Looked up from germline, CDR1 is MNHEY and CDR2 is SVGAGI. This CDR3 contains 14 residues. With 2 bases clipped from V and 5 bases from J, the junction kept 2 bases outside the gene matches. CDR3 DNA sequence: TGTGCCAGCAGTTACGGACAGGGGGGAACTGAAGCTTTCTTT. As protein: CASSYGQGGTEAFF.

The CDR3 DNA reads TGCGCCAGCAGCCAAGTAGCCAGGGACCCTGAGACCCAGTACTTC. The encoded protein is CASSQVARDPETQYF. The V and J genes are TRBV4-1 and TRBJ2-5; D assignment may be TRBD1 or TRBD2 (5 bases each). There are 15 residues in the CDR3. Deletions cut 1 base from V and 5 bases from J, with 14 bases between. The germline CDR1 and CDR2 sequences are MGHRA and YSYEKL.